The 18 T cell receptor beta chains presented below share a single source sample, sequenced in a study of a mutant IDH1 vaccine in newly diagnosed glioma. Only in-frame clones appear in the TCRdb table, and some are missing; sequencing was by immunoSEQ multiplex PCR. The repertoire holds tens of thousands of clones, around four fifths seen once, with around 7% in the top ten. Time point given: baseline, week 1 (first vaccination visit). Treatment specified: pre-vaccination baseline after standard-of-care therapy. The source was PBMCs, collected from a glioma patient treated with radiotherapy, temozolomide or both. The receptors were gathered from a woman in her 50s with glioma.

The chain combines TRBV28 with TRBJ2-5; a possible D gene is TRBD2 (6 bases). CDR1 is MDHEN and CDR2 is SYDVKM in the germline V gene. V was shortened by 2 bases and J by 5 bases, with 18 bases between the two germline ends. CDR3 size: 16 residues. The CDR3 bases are TGTGCCAGCAGTTTAATGGCCGGGTGGGGGGAGGAGACCCAGTACTTC. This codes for CASSLMAGWGEETQYF.

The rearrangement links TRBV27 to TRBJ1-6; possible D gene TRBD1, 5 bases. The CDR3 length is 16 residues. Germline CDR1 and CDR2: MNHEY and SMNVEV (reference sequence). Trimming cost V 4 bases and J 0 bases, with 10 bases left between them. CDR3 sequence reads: CASSWRQGSYNSPLHF. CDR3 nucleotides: TGTGCCAGCAGTTGGAGGCAGGGCTCCTATAATTCACCCCTCCACTTT.

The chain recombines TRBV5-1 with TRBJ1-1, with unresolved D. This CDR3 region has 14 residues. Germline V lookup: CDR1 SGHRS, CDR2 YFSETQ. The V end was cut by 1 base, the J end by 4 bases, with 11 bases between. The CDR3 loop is CASSLNEVGTEAFF. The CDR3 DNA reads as TGCGCCAGCAGCTTGAATGAGGTGGGCACTGAAGCTTTCTTT.

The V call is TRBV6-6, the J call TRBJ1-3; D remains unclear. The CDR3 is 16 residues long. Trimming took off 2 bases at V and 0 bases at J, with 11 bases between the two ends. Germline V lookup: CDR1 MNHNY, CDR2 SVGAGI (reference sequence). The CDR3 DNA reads TGTGCCAGCAGTTACGGAACACTGAGCTCTGGAAACACCATATATTTT. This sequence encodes CASSYGTLSSGNTIYF.

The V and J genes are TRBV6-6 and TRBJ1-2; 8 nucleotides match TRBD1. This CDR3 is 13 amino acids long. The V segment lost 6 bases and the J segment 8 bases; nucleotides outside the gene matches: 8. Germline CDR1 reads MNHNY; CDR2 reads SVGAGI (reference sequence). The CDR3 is CASRMTGEIGYTF. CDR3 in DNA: TGTGCCAGCAGAATGACAGGGGAGATCGGCTACACCTTC.

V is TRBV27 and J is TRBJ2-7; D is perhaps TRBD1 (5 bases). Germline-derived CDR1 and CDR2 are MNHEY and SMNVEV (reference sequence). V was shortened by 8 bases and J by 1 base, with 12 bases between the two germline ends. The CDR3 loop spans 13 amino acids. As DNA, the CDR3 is TGTGCCAGCTCGATCGACAGTTCCTACGAGCAGTACTTC. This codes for CASSIDSSYEQYF.

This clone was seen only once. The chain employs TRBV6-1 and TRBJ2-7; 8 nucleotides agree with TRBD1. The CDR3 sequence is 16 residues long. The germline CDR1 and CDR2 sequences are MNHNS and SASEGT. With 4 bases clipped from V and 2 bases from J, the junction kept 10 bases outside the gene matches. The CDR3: CASSVPDRDRTYEQYF. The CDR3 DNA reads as TGTGCCAGCAGTGTTCCTGACCGGGACAGGACCTACGAGCAGTACTTC.

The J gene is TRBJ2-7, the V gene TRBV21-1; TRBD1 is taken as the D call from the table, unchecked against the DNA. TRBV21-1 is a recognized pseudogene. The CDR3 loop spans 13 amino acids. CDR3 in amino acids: CASSKTEYYEQYF. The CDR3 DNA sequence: TGTGCCAGCAGCAAGACAGAGTACTACGAGCAGTACTTC.

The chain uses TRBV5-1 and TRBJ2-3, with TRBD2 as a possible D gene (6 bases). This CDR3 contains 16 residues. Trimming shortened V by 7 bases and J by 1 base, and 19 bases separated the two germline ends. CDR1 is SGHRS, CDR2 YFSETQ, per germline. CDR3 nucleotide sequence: TGCGCCAGCCGGACTACGGGGCGGGGCGGCACAGATACGCAGTATTTT. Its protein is CASRTTGRGGTDTQYF.

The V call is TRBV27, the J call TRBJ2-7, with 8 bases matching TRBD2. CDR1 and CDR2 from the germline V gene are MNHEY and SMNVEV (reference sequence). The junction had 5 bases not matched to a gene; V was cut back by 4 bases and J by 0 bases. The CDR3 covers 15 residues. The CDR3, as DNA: TGTGCCAGCAGTTCCCCCGGGGGGGCCTCCTACGAGCAGTACTTC. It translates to CASSSPGGASYEQYF.

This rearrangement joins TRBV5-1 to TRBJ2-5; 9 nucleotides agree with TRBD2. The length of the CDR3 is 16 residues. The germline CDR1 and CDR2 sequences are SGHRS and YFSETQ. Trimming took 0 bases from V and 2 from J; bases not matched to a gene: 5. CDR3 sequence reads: CASSLAPRGGQETQYF. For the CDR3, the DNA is TGCGCCAGCAGCTTGGCTCCGCGGGGGGGTCAAGAGACCCAGTACTTC.

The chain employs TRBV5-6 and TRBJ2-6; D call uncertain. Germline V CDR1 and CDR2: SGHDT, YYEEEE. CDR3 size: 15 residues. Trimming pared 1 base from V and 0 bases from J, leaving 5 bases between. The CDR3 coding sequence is TGTGCCAGCAGCTTGAGGAGCTCTGGGGCCAACGTCCTGACTTTC. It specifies CASSLRSSGANVLTF.

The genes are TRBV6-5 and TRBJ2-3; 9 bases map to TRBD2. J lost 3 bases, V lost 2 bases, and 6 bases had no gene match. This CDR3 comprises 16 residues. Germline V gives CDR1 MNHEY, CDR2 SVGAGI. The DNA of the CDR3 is TGTGCCAGCAGTTACATGGCGGGGGGGCCGACAGATACGCAGTATTTT. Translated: CASSYMAGGPTDTQYF.

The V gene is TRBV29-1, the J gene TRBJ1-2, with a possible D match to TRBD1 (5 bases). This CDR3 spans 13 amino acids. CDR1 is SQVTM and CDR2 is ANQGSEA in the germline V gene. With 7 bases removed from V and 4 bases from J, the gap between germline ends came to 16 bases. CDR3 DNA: TGCAGCGCACCGGGACTGAAGAGCTATGGCTACACCTTC. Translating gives CSAPGLKSYGYTF.

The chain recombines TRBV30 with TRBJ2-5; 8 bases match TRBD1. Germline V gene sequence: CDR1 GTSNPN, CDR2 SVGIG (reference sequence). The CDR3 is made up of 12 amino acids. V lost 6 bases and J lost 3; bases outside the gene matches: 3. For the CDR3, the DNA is TGTGCCTGCAGGGGGCAGAAAGAGACCCAGTACTTC. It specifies CACRGQKETQYF.

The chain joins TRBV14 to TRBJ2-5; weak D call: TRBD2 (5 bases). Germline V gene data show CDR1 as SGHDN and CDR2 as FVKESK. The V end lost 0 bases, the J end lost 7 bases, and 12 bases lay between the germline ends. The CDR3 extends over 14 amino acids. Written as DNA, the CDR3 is TGTGCCAGCAGCCAAGATCTGAGAAGCGGGACCCAGTACTTC. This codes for CASSQDLRSGTQYF. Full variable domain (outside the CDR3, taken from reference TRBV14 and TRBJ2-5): EAGVTQFPSHSVIEKGQTVTLRCDPISGHDNLYWYRRVMGKEIKFLLHFVKESKQDESGMPNNRFLAERTGGTYSTLKVQPAELEDSGVYFCASSQDLRSGTQYFGPGTRLLVL.

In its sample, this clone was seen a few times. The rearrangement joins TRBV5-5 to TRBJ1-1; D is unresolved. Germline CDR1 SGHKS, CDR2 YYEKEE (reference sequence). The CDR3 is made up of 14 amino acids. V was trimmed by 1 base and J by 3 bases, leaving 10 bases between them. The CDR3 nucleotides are TGTGCCAGCAGCTTGCAAGCAGCCGACACTGAAGCTTTCTTT. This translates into CASSLQAADTEAFF.

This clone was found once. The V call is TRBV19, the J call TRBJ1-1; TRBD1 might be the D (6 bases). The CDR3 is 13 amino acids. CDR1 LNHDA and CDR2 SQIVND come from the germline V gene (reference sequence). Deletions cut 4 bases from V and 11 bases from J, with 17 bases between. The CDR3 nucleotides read TGTGCCAGTAGTAAGGACAGTCCCCATCCCGCTTTCTTT. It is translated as CASSKDSPHPAFF.